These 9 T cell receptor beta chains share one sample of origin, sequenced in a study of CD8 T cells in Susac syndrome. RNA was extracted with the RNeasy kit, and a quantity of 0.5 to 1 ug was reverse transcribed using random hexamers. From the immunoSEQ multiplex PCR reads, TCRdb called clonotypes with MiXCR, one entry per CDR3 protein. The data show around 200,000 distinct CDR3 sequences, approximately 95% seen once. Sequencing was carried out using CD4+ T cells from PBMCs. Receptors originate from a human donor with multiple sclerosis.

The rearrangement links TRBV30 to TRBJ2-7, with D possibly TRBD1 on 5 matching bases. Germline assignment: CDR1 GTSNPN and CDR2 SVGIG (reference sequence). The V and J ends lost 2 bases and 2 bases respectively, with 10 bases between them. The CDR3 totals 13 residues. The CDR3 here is CAWSSGQTYEQYF. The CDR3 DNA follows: TGTGCCTGGAGTAGTGGACAAACCTACGAGCAGTACTTC. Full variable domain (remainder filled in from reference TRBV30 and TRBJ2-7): SQTIHQWPATLVQPVGSPLSLECTVEGTSNPNLYWYRQAAGRGLQLLFYSVGIGQISSEVPQNLSASRPQDRQFILSSKKLLLSDSGFYLCAWSSGQTYEQYFGPGTRLTVT.

The CDR3 region is CASSVGPPVDYGYTF. Written as DNA, the CDR3 is TGTGCCAGCAGCGTAGGACCGCCCGTTGACTATGGCTACACCTTC. The chain uses TRBV9 and TRBJ1-2, with no clear D. The CDR3 loop spans 15 amino acids. Between the trimmed V and J ends, which lost 0 bases and 3 bases, there was a span of 12 bases. Germline CDR1 reads SGDLS; CDR2 reads YYNGEE.

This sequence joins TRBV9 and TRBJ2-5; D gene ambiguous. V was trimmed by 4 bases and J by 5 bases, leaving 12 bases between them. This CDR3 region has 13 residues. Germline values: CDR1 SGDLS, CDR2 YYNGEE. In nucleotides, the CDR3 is TGTGCCAGCAGCTCGACGCCTATGGAGACCCAGTACTTC. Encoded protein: CASSSTPMETQYF.

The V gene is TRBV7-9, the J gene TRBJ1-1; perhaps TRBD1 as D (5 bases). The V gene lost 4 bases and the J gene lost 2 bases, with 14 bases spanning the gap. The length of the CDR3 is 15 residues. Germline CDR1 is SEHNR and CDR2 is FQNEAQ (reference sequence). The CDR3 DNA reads TGTGCCAGCAGCTACCAAGGGGCGGTTAACACTGAAGCTTTCTTT. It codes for CASSYQGAVNTEAFF.

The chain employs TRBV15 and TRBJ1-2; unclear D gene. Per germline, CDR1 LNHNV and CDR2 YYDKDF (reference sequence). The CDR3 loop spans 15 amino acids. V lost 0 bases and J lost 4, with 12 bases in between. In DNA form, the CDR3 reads TGTGCCACCAGCAGAGATGGCGGCCCCATCTATGGCTACACCTTC. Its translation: CATSRDGGPIYGYTF.

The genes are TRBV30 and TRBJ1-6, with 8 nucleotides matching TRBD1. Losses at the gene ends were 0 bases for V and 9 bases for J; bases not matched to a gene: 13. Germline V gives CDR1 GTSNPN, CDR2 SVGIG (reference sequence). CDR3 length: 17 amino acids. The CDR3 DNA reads TGTGCCTGGAGTGTACTTCCCCCCGGACAGGGCGGTTCACCCCTCCACTTT. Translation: CAWSVLPPGQGGSPLHF.

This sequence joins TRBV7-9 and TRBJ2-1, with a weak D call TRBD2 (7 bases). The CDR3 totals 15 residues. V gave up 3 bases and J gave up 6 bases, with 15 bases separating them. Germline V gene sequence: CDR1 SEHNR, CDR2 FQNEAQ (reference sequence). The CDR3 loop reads CASSLGGGLGNEQFF. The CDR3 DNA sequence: TGTGCCAGCAGCTTGGGAGGGGGACTCGGCAATGAGCAGTTCTTC.

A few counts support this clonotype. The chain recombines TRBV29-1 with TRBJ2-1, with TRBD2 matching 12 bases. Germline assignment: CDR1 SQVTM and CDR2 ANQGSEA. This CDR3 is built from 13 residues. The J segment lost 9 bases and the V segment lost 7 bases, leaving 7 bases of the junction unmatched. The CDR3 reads CSGETSGGGEQFF. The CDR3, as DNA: TGCAGCGGCGAGACTAGCGGGGGTGGTGAGCAGTTCTTC.

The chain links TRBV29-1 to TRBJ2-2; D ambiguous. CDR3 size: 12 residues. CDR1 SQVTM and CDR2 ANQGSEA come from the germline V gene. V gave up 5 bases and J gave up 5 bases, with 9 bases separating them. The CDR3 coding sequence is TGCAGCGTTAAGGAATGGACCGGGGAGCTGTTTTTT. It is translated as CSVKEWTGELFF.